The rows below give T cell receptor beta chains drawn from one sample of a study of regulatory T cells in long-lasting Graves disease. Each CDR3 protein is one row after TCRdb ran MiXCR on the multiplex PCR reads. The sample records around 450,000 distinct CDR3 sequences, roughly 16% being singletons. A further study also used this sample, focusing on T cells in Graves' hyperthyroidism and ophthalmopathy.

Sequenced here: peripheral blood mononuclear cells (PBMCs), sampled at new diagnosis, from a patient treated with antithyroid drugs. The receptor source for this set is a man in his forties or fifties with Graves disease. The CDR3 runs from the conserved cysteine through the conserved F or W. Fields, in order: clone size, V gene, D gene, J gene, CDR3 DNA, CDR3 protein. The D gene is left open where the match is weak. Expanded clones are given a class, and other clones once, few, many or no size at all.

abundance: few
v_gene: TRBV20-1
d_gene: .
j_gene: TRBJ2-3
CDR3nt: TGCAGTGCTCCTAGGATATCGCTTGGCACAGATACGCAGTATTTT
CDR3aa: CSAPRISLGTDTQYF

abundance: many
v_gene: TRBV2
d_gene: TRBD2
j_gene: TRBJ2-2
CDR3nt: TGTGCCAGCAGTTTGACTAGCATCACCGGGGAGCTGTTTTTT
CDR3aa: CASSLTSITGELFF

abundance: few
v_gene: TRBV7-9
d_gene: TRBD2
j_gene: TRBJ2-3
CDR3nt: TGTGCCAGCAGCACGCTCAGCGGGACGTCAGATACGCAGTATTTT
CDR3aa: CASSTLSGTSDTQYF

abundance: many
v_gene: TRBV11-2
d_gene: .
j_gene: TRBJ2-7
CDR3nt: TGTGCCAGCAGCTTAGATCATGTCTACGAGCAGTACTTC
CDR3aa: CASSLDHVYEQYF

abundance: few
v_gene: TRBV2
d_gene: TRBD2
j_gene: TRBJ2-7
CDR3nt: TGTGCCAGCAGTGAAGCGGGACTAGACTACGAGCAGTACTTC
CDR3aa: CASSEAGLDYEQYF

abundance: many
v_gene: TRBV28
d_gene: .
j_gene: TRBJ2-2
CDR3nt: TGTGCCAGCAGTTTATACCTGGGGGAGCTGTTTTTT
CDR3aa: CASSLYLGELFF

abundance: .
v_gene: TRBV29-1
d_gene: .
j_gene: TRBJ2-2
CDR3nt: TGCAGCGCCAGAAAGCTAGCCACCGACGGGGAGCTGTTTTTT
CDR3aa: CSARKLATDGELFF

abundance: .
v_gene: TRBV5-1
d_gene: TRBD1
j_gene: TRBJ1-6
CDR3nt: TGCGCCAGCAGCTTGGGGACAGGGTCGGGTTCACCCCTCCACTTT
CDR3aa: CASSLGTGSGSPLHF

abundance: few
v_gene: TRBV12-3/TRBV12-4
d_gene: TRBD2
j_gene: TRBJ2-7
CDR3nt: TGTGCCAGCAGTTACTCTAGCGGGAGGCCTGGGGAGCAGTACTTC
CDR3aa: CASSYSSGRPGEQYF

abundance: .
v_gene: TRBV19
d_gene: TRBD2
j_gene: TRBJ2-1
CDR3nt: TGTGCCAGTAGTACCCCCGGGACTAGCCGGTACAATGAGCAGTTCTTC
CDR3aa: CASSTPGTSRYNEQFF

abundance: .
v_gene: TRBV19
d_gene: TRBD1
j_gene: TRBJ2-1
CDR3nt: TGTGCCAGTAGTATACGGGGACAGGGGTACAATGAGCAGTTCTTC
CDR3aa: CASSIRGQGYNEQFF

abundance: many
v_gene: TRBV11-2
d_gene: .
j_gene: TRBJ2-2
CDR3nt: TGTGCCAGCAGCGGGGAGGTAACAGGGAGGTACACCGGGGAGCTGTTTTTT
CDR3aa: CASSGEVTGRYTGELFF

abundance: .
v_gene: TRBV12-3/TRBV12-4
d_gene: TRBD2
j_gene: TRBJ2-7
CDR3nt: TGTGCCAGCAGTTCGGGGACTAGCGGGAGATATTTCCCCTACGAGCAGTACTTC
CDR3aa: CASSSGTSGRYFPYEQYF

abundance: many
v_gene: TRBV20-1
d_gene: .
j_gene: TRBJ2-5
CDR3nt: TGCAGTGCTGTCCGATCCCAAGAGACCCAGTACTTC
CDR3aa: CSAVRSQETQYF

abundance: .
v_gene: TRBV7-8
d_gene: TRBD2
j_gene: TRBJ2-2
CDR3nt: TGTGCCAGCAGCTCCCCGGGGGGAGGAGGAGACGGGGAGCTGTTTTTT
CDR3aa: CASSSPGGGGDGELFF

abundance: few
v_gene: TRBV4-1
d_gene: TRBD2
j_gene: TRBJ2-3
CDR3nt: TGTGCCAGCAGCCTCGGGGAACGGGAGGGCACAGATACGCAGTATTTT
CDR3aa: CASSLGEREGTDTQYF

abundance: many
v_gene: TRBV18
d_gene: .
j_gene: TRBJ2-2
CDR3nt: TGTGCCAGCTTGGGGCAGATTAACACCGGGGAGCTGTTTTTT
CDR3aa: CASLGQINTGELFF

abundance: many
v_gene: TRBV7-9
d_gene: .
j_gene: TRBJ1-5
CDR3nt: TGTGCCAGCAGCTTACACAATCAGCCCCAGCATTTT
CDR3aa: CASSLHNQPQHF